The present T cell receptor (beta chain) was sequenced within a study of CD8 T cells in ankylosing spondylitis. A note on this clonotype: Antigen specificity is unknown.

TCRdb re-derived calls from the 5' RACE reads in MiXCR, one entry per CDR3 protein. Here the sample spans fewer than 400,000 distinct CDR3 sequences, roughly 8% being singletons. Regarding the study as a whole: With a CD8+ phenotype, disease-linked clones were relatively rare in peripheral blood. Within ankylosing spondylitis blood, a TCR beta motif made up of several highly homologous variants appeared to be characteristic. Significantly higher representation of disease-linked clones was reported for matched ankylosing spondylitis synovial fluid.

Germline assignment: CDR1 SGHTA and CDR2 FQGNSA. The V gene lost 5 bases and the J gene lost 4 bases, with 21 bases spanning the gap. The CDR3 is 16 amino acids. The clonotype originates from a male donor with ankylosing spondylitis. Sequenced: blood, either unsorted or a sorted T cell fraction (not recorded which). The chain joins TRBV7-2 to TRBJ2-7; D possibly corresponds to TRBD2 (6 bases). The DNA of the CDR3 is TGTGCCAGCAGCCTCGACATCTCCGCCGGGAGATACGAGCAGTACTTC. Translated: CASSLDISAGRYEQYF.